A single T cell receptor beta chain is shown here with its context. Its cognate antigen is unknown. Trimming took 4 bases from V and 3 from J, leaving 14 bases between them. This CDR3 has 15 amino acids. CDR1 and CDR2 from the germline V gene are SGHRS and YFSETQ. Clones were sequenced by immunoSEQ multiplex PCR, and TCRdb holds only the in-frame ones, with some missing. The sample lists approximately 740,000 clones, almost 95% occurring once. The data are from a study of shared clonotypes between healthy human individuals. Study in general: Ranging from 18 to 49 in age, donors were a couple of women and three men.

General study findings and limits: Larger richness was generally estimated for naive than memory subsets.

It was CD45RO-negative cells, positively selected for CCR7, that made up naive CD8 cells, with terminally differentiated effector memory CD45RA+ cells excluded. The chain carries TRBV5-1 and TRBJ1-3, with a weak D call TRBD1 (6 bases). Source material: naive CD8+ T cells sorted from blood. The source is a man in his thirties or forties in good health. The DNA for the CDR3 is TGCGCCAGCAGCGGCAACACAGGGAGTGGAAACACCATATATTTT. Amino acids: CASSGNTGSGNTIYF.